Listed here are 30 T cell receptor beta chains from one sample, sequenced in a study of blood T cell repertoires in COVID-19. The data were produced by immunoSEQ multiplex PCR, yet TCRdb's version contains in-frame clones alone and is incomplete. The data show 30,000 to 40,000 clones, about 85% seen once. The sequencing sample was made of peripheral blood. The receptors originated from a human donor in a cohort sampled during active COVID-19.

This clone was counted once. V is TRBV28 and J is TRBJ2-3; 8 bases line up with TRBD2. Per germline, CDR1 MDHEN and CDR2 SYDVKM. J lost 4 bases, V lost 5 bases, and 5 bases had no gene match. The CDR3 length is 14 residues. The CDR3 DNA sequence: TGTGCCAGCAGTCCTAGCGGGCGGTCAGATACGCAGTATTTT. Its translation: CASSPSGRSDTQYF.

This chain uses TRBV12-3 or TRBV12-4 with TRBJ2-7, with D possibly being TRBD2 (5 bases). Between the trimmed V and J ends, which lost 5 bases and 6 bases, there was a span of 14 bases. The CDR3 loop spans 13 amino acids. The DNA of the CDR3 is TGTGCCAGCAGTCTCGGGAAGGGCGGCGAGCAGTACTTC. This gives the protein CASSLGKGGEQYF.

This chain links TRBV7-2 with TRBJ1-2; perhaps TRBD1 as D (6 bases). The V end lost 5 bases, the J end lost 4 bases, and 14 bases lay between the germline ends. This CDR3 contains 14 residues. The germline gives CDR1 SGHTA, CDR2 FQGNSA. The CDR3 bases are TGTGCCAGCAGCAACTCACAGGGAGCCTATGGCTACACCTTC. Its translation: CASSNSQGAYGYTF.

The J gene is TRBJ2-1, the V gene TRBV19, with 9 bases lining up with TRBD2. The V and J ends lost 5 bases and 7 bases, in that order; junction bases with no gene match: 9. This CDR3 has 15 amino acids. Per germline, CDR1 LNHDA and CDR2 SQIVND (reference sequence). The CDR3 DNA follows: TGTGCCAGTAGTGGAGTCGCGGGGGGGCGGAATGAGCAGTTCTTC. Its protein is CASSGVAGGRNEQFF.

The chain employs TRBV20-1 and TRBJ2-7, with D possibly TRBD2 on 7 matching bases. V lost 3 bases and J 0 bases, leaving 15 bases between the germline ends. This CDR3 has 15 residues. CDR1 is DFQATT, CDR2 SNEGSKA, per germline (reference sequence). The CDR3 region is CSASEGGDLSYEQYF. The DNA of the CDR3 is TGCAGTGCTAGTGAGGGGGGGGACCTCTCCTACGAGCAGTACTTC.

The V call is TRBV18, the J call TRBJ2-1; TRBD2 matches at 8 bases. CDR3 length: 14 residues. Germline CDR1 is KGHSH and CDR2 is LQKENI. The ends lost 3 bases at V and 8 bases at J; junction bases unmatched: 6. This CDR3 is CASSPPDGGDEQFF. The DNA for the CDR3 is TGTGCCAGCTCACCCCCCGACGGGGGGGATGAGCAGTTCTTC.

J is TRBJ2-1 and V is TRBV10-1; TRBD1 might be the D (6 bases). The germline CDR1 and CDR2 sequences are WNHNN and SYGVQD (reference sequence). This CDR3 is 12 amino acids long. V lost 5 bases and J 9 bases, leaving 11 bases between the germline ends. The CDR3 loop is CASSHRVGEQFF. As DNA, the CDR3 is TGCGCCAGCAGTCACAGGGTGGGTGAGCAGTTCTTC.

The rearrangement joins TRBV7-9 to TRBJ2-1; TRBD1 matches at 9 bases. V trimming: 6 bases; J trimming: 0 bases; junction bases outside the gene matches: 0. The CDR3 runs to 14 residues. Germline loops: CDR1 SEHNR, CDR2 FQNEAQ (reference sequence). The chain's CDR3 is CASRGQGSYNEQFF. CDR3 nucleotides: TGTGCCAGCAGGGGACAGGGCTCCTACAATGAGCAGTTCTTC.

The chain combines TRBV7-2 with TRBJ1-5; 10 bases are shared with TRBD1. After removal of 1 base from V and 7 bases from J, the junction contained 7 bases not matched to a gene. Per germline, CDR1 SGHTA and CDR2 FQGNSA. The CDR3 runs to 16 residues. Here the CDR3 DNA reads TGTGCCAGCAGCTTAGTGGGGACAGGGGATTTGCAGCCCCAGCATTTT. It translates to CASSLVGTGDLQPQHF.

The chain combines TRBV6-1 with TRBJ2-3, with a weak D call TRBD2 (6 bases). Germline-derived CDR1 and CDR2 are MNHNS and SASEGT. V lost 1 base to trimming and J lost 4 bases, with 12 bases between them. The CDR3 loop spans 15 amino acids. CDR3 protein: CASSEVGGWADTQYF. DNA for the CDR3: TGTGCCAGCAGTGAAGTGGGGGGATGGGCAGATACGCAGTATTTT.

This clone was observed a single time. This sequence joins TRBV4-1 and TRBJ2-1; unclear D gene. This CDR3 is 14 amino acids long. The ends were cut back, 1 base at V and 6 bases at J, with 10 bases in the middle. CDR1 is MGHRA, CDR2 YSYEKL, per germline. The CDR3 nucleotides are TGCGCCAGCAGCCAAGGCGATAGCCTCAATGAGCAGTTCTTC. It is translated as CASSQGDSLNEQFF.

The J gene is TRBJ2-7, the V gene TRBV6-6; 9 bases map to TRBD1. J was trimmed by 3 bases and V by 5 bases; bases with no gene match: 5. CDR1 is MNHNY, CDR2 SVGAGI, per germline (reference sequence). CDR3 size: 14 residues. CDR3 in DNA: TGTGCCAGCAGTACCGGACAGGGGCGCTACGAGCAGTACTTC. It codes for CASSTGQGRYEQYF.

The chain has TRBV6-6 and TRBJ1-2, with 9 nucleotides matching TRBD1. Germline loops: CDR1 MNHNY, CDR2 SVGAGI (reference sequence). This CDR3 contains 13 residues. J lost 6 bases, V lost 6 bases, and 5 bases had no gene match. The CDR3 DNA reads TGTGCCAGCAGGGGACAGGGTGTTAATGGCTACACCTTC. Translating it yields CASRGQGVNGYTF.

This chain connects TRBV20-1 to TRBJ2-7, with D possibly being TRBD2 (6 bases). This CDR3 region has 15 residues. CDR1 is DFQATT, CDR2 SNEGSKA, per germline (reference sequence). Trimming cost V 3 bases and J 1 base, with 16 bases left between them. As DNA, the CDR3 is TGCAGTGCTAGTTATGCCGCGGGGAGGTCCTACGAGCAGTACTTC. Protein sequence: CSASYAAGRSYEQYF.

This clone turned up a few times. The chain joins TRBV29-1 to TRBJ2-1; TRBD1 matches at 9 bases. V was clipped by 6 bases and J by 6 bases; unmatched bases: 6. Germline lookup yields CDR1 SQVTM and CDR2 ANQGSEA. CDR3 length equals 13 residues. CDR3 amino acids: CSVGQGRSNEQFF. In DNA, the CDR3 is TGCAGCGTGGGACAGGGACGTTCCAATGAGCAGTTCTTC.

CDR3 sequence: CASSLQARRGSEAFF. CDR3 DNA: TGTGCCAGCAGTTTGCAGGCACGACGAGGGAGTGAAGCTTTCTTT. The rearrangement joins TRBV27 to TRBJ1-1; no definite D call. Germline V gene sequence: CDR1 MNHEY, CDR2 SMNVEV (reference sequence). Between the trimmed V and J ends, which lost 3 bases and 7 bases, there was a span of 18 bases. The CDR3 covers 15 residues.

V and J are TRBV27 and TRBJ2-3, with TRBD2 matching 8 bases. The CDR3 loop spans 16 amino acids. Looked up from germline, CDR1 is MNHEY and CDR2 is SMNVEV (reference sequence). J was trimmed by 5 bases and V by 2 bases; bases with no gene match: 9. CDR3 residues: CASSLRGAGVIDTQYF. CDR3 sequence (DNA): TGTGCCAGCAGTTTAAGGGGAGCGGGGGTAATAGATACGCAGTATTTT.

This clone was picked up one time. CDR3 sequence reads: CASTMRGGLSNQPQHF. The CDR3, as DNA: TGTGCCAGTACCATGAGGGGGGGTCTTAGCAATCAGCCCCAGCATTTT. The chain couples TRBV19 to TRBJ1-5; D might be TRBD1 (6 bases). The germline CDR1 and CDR2 sequences are LNHDA and SQIVND (reference sequence). V gave up 7 bases and J gave up 0 bases, with 16 bases separating them. The CDR3 has 16 residues.

The chain recombines TRBV6-6 with TRBJ1-6, with 9 bases that match TRBD1. Germline assignment: CDR1 MNHNY and CDR2 SVGAGI (reference sequence). CDR3 length equals 17 residues. The V segment lost 5 bases and the J segment 11 bases; nucleotides outside the gene matches: 16. The CDR3 spells CASSRRGTGRLQAPLHF. The CDR3 nucleotides are TGTGCCAGCAGTCGCCGCGGGACAGGGCGCCTTCAAGCACCCCTCCACTTT.

This chain connects TRBV14 to TRBJ1-2; 8 bases are a match to TRBD1. The V gene's germline CDR1 is SGHDN and CDR2 FVKESK. V was clipped by 5 bases and J by 8 bases; unmatched bases: 16. This CDR3 has 16 amino acids. CDR3 loop: CASSFRTGPEGGGYTF. Here the CDR3 DNA reads TGTGCCAGCAGCTTCCGGACAGGGCCCGAAGGGGGCGGCTACACCTTC. The full variable domain, in which reference TRBV14 and TRBJ1-2 provide the parts outside the CDR3, is EAGVTQFPSHSVIEKGQTVTLRCDPISGHDNLYWYRRVMGKEIKFLLHFVKESKQDESGMPNNRFLAERTGGTYSTLKVQPAELEDSGVYFCASSFRTGPEGGGYTFGSGTRLTVV.

The chain has TRBV11-2 and TRBJ1-6, with 9 nucleotides matching TRBD1. This CDR3 has 14 amino acids. Trimming at V came to 5 bases and at J to 10 bases, leaving 6 bases not matched to a gene. Germline lookup yields CDR1 SGHAT and CDR2 FQNNGV. In DNA, the CDR3 is TGTGCCAGCAGCCGGGACAGGGATAGATCACCCCTCCACTTT. Translating it yields CASSRDRDRSPLHF.

The chain joins TRBV6-5 to TRBJ1-1; D not certain. Per the germline V gene, CDR1 is MNHEY and CDR2 is SVGAGI. The CDR3 loop spans 12 amino acids. Trimming left V 2 bases short and J 10 bases short, with 11 bases between. The CDR3 loop is CASSYPRGLAFF. DNA of the CDR3: TGTGCCAGCAGTTACCCGAGAGGGTTAGCTTTCTTT.

This clone occurred a few times. The chain employs TRBV6-5 and TRBJ1-4; 7 nucleotides match TRBD1. CDR3 size: 14 residues. CDR1 is MNHEY, CDR2 SVGAGI, per germline. V trimming: 10 bases; J trimming: 7 bases; junction bases outside the gene matches: 12. In DNA form, the CDR3 reads TGTGCCACCTCGCGGGGACAGTCGGTTGAAAAACTGTTTTTT. Translating it yields CATSRGQSVEKLFF.

CDR3 protein: CASSFSAANTEAFF. DNA for the CDR3: TGCGCCAGCAGCTTTTCAGCGGCGAACACTGAAGCTTTCTTT. The chain uses TRBV5-1 and TRBJ1-1; no clear D. The CDR3 consists of 14 residues. Germline V lookup: CDR1 SGHRS, CDR2 YFSETQ. The ends were cut back, 2 bases at V and 1 base at J, with 9 bases in the middle.

This chain links TRBV4-2 with TRBJ2-3, with 9 nucleotides matching TRBD2. Germline V gene data show CDR1 as LGHNA and CDR2 as YNFKEQ. The CDR3 has 16 amino acids. The V and J ends lost 2 bases and 2 bases, in that order; junction bases with no gene match: 5. The CDR3 coding sequence is TGTGCCAGCAGCCAAACCCCTAGCGGGGTCACAGATACGCAGTATTTT. Translation gives CASSQTPSGVTDTQYF.

A few counts support this clone. This rearrangement joins TRBV5-1 to TRBJ1-1, with 7 bases matching TRBD1. CDR3 length equals 14 residues. The junction had 6 bases not matched to a gene; V was cut back by 1 base and J by 6 bases. Germline lookup yields CDR1 SGHRS and CDR2 YFSETQ. CDR3 region: CASSLIQGTAEAFF. In nucleotides, the CDR3 is TGCGCCAGCAGCTTGATACAGGGGACCGCTGAAGCTTTCTTT.

This clone was found many times. Other nucleotide sequences in the sample specify the same CDR3. The chain joins TRBV5-1 to TRBJ2-3, with 11 positions matching TRBD2. CDR3 length: 16 amino acids. Trimming at V came to 0 bases and at J to 2 bases, leaving 2 bases not matched to a gene. Germline V CDR1 and CDR2: SGHRS, YFSETQ. CDR3 DNA sequence: TGCGCCAGCAGCTTGGGGACTAGCGGGTTCACAGATACGCAGTATTTT. Encoded protein: CASSLGTSGFTDTQYF. The full variable domain, completed using reference TRBV5-1 and TRBJ2-3, is KAGVTQTPRYLIKTRGQQVTLSCSPISGHRSVSWYQQTPGQGLQFLFEYFSETQRNKGNFPGRFSGRQFSNSRSEMNVSTLELGDSALYLCASSLGTSGFTDTQYFGPGTRLTVL.

In its sample, this clone was seen a few times. The rearrangement joins TRBV18 to TRBJ1-3, with 7 nucleotides matching TRBD1. The V and J ends lost 3 bases and 4 bases, in that order; junction bases with no gene match: 0. The CDR3 has 13 amino acids. Germline CDR1 and CDR2: KGHSH and LQKENI. The CDR3 DNA follows: TGTGCCAGCTCACCGGACAGGGGAAACACCATATATTTT. This codes for CASSPDRGNTIYF.

The rearrangement uses TRBV5-1 and TRBJ2-7; TRBD2 matches 8 bases. This CDR3 region has 15 residues. The V segment lost 3 bases and the J segment 0 bases; nucleotides outside the gene matches: 5. Germline CDR1 is SGHRS and CDR2 is YFSETQ. The CDR3, as DNA: TGCGCCAGCAGCTCTCCCGGGACTAGCTCCTACGAGCAGTACTTC. It codes for CASSSPGTSSYEQYF.

This rearrangement joins TRBV18 to TRBJ1-5; D ambiguous. Germline V gene data show CDR1 as KGHSH and CDR2 as LQKENI. This CDR3 comprises 13 residues. V lost 3 bases to trimming and J lost 8 bases, with 11 bases between them. As DNA, the CDR3 is TGTGCCAGCTCACCGGACTTATACGAGCCCCAGCATTTT. Translating gives CASSPDLYEPQHF.